The entry below describes one TCR beta chain. Its target is not known. These data come from a study of OX40 agonist ivuxolimab in advanced cancers. Study-level background: Patients assigned to dose escalation were diagnosed with hepatocellular carcinoma, melanoma, renal cell or head and neck cancer.

General study points: Clonal expansion from baseline to week 6 occurred in both CD4+ and CD8+ T cells. Partial responders receiving 0.1-3.0 mg/kg showed among the lowest clonal expansion.

Excluded were patients having autoimmune disease history or systemic immunosuppression. Produced via immunoSEQ multiplex PCR; TCRdb's table is partial and in-frame only. The table has tens of thousands of clones, about 86% seen once. The V gene's germline CDR1 is MDHEN and CDR2 SYDVKM. V dropped 1 base and J dropped 4 bases, with 13 bases sitting between them. This CDR3 spans 15 amino acids. This chain links TRBV28 with TRBJ1-2; possible D gene TRBD1, 5 bases. The sample consisted of CD4+ or CD8+ T cells sorted from blood, taken in a trial of the OX40 agonist ivuxolimab. The sequence was collected from an adult with an advanced solid tumor such as melanoma, head and neck, liver or kidney cancer. CDR3 nucleotides: TGTGCCAGCAGTTTATTAAGGGGCGTTAGCTATGGCTACACCTTC. Translating gives CASSLLRGVSYGYTF.